This TCR beta chain is from a study of cytomegalovirus exposure and HLA in healthy donors. Findings and limits, study-wide: What TCR beta sequences reportedly achieved was accurate prediction of HLA-A and HLA-B alleles in most subjects. As a later analysis showed, several of the most significant clusters appeared to be linked to common viral pathogens. In a later analysis, at a false discovery rate of 0.05, 17,000 or so TCR beta sequences matched HLA alleles.

Amplification used 60 Vbeta primers and 13 Jbeta primers. Repertoires were generated with immunoSEQ multiplex PCR, while TCRdb's copy carries only in-frame clones and drops some. The table includes some 150,000 clones, roughly 82% detected once. Germline V CDR1 and CDR2: MNHEY, SVGAGI. There are 14 residues in the CDR3. The V and J ends lost 4 bases and 4 bases, in that order; junction bases with no gene match: 5. A word on this clone: Its matching antigen is unknown.

What was sequenced was PBMCs. The gene calls are TRBV6-5 and TRBJ2-7; 9 bases map to TRBD1. This TCR was recovered from a woman in her forties or fifties in good health and CMV-seropositive. The CDR3 nucleotides read TGTGCCAGCAGTTCTGGGACAGGGAGATACGAGCAGTACTTC. As protein: CASSSGTGRYEQYF.